The T cell receptor beta chain under discussion was sequenced for a study of T cells in Graves' hyperthyroidism and ophthalmopathy. This clonotype was seen a few times. Amplification yielded TCR beta CDR3 regions, with RNA transcripts as the source. First-round RT-PCR targeting the TCR CDR3 was performed with the HTBI primer set. TCRdb ran MiXCR on the multiplex PCR reads and lists one entry per CDR3 protein. The sample has about 760,000 distinct CDR3 sequences; 30% to 40% are singletons. This TCR came from a woman aged 35 to 49 with Graves' hyperthyroidism. The sample was blood.

CDR3 bases: TGCGCCAGCAGCCAAGAAGGACCGATAAAGCCCCAGCATTTT. Its translation: CASSQEGPIKPQHF. This chain links TRBV4-3 with TRBJ1-5; D ambiguous. This CDR3 is 14 amino acids long. Germline CDR1 reads LGHNA; CDR2 reads YSLEER. Between the trimmed V and J ends, which lost 0 bases and 8 bases, there was a span of 11 bases.